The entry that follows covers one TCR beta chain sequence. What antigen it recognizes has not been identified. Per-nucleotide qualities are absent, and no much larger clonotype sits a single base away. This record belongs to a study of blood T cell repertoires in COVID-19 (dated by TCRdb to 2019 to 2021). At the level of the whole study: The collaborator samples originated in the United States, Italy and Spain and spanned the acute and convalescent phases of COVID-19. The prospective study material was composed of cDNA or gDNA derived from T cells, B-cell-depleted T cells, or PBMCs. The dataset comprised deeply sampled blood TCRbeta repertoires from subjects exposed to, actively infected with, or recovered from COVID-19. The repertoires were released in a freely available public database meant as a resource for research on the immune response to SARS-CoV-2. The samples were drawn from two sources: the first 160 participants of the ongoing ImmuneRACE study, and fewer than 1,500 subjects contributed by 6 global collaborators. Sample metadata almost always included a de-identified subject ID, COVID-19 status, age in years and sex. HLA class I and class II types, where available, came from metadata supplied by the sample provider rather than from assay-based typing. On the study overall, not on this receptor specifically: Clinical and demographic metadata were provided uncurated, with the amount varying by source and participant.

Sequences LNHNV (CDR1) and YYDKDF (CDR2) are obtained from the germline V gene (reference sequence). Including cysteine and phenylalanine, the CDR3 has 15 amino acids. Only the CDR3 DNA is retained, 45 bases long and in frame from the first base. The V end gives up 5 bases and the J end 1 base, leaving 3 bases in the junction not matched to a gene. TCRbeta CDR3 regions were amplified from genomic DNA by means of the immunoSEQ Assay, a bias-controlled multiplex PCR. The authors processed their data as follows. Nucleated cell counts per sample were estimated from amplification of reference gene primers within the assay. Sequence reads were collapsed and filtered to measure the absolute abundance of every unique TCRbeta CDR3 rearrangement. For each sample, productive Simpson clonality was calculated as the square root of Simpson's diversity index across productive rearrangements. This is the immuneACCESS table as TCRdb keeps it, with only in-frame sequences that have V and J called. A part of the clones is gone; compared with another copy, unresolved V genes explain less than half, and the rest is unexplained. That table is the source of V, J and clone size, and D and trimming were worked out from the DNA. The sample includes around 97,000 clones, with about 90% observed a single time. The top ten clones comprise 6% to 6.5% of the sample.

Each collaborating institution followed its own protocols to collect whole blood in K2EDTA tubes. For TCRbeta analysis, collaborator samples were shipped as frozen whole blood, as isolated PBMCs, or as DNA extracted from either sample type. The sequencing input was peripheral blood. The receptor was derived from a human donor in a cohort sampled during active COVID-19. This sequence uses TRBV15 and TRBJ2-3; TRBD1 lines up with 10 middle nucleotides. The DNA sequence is TGTGCCACCAGCCATGGGACAGGGGGCACAGATACGCAGTATTTT. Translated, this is CATSHGTGGTDTQYF.